The T cell receptor beta chain under discussion was sequenced for a study of CD8 T cells in ankylosing spondylitis (dated 2017 in TCRdb). Notes on the research overall: T cell receptor beta repertoires were profiled in healthy donors and ankylosing spondylitis patients so that disease-linked TCR variants could be found. The whole study cohort included 95 to 130 healthy donors and 25 ankylosing spondylitis patients. Peripheral blood was sampled, and synovial fluid was additionally collected from ankylosing spondylitis patients.

The CDR3 has 13 amino acids, counting the end cysteine and phenylalanine. CDR3 DNA is the only sequence kept; it has 39 bases, read in frame from the first base. From V the trimming removes 5 bases and from J it removes 6 bases, while the gene matches leave 4 bases of the junction unaccounted for. Based on the germline V gene (reference sequence), the CDR1 and CDR2 sequences are DFQATT and SNEGSKA. Sequencing used an Illumina HiSeq 2500. Quantitative 5'-RACE with molecular barcodes was the method used to prepare the TCR beta libraries. Under the source paper's analysis protocol: A new computational method, built on a probabilistic model of VDJ rearrangement, was used to identify disease-linked TCR variants. TCRdb reprocessing: public reads trimmed at Q25 with fastp, clones called with MiXCR, in-frame beta chains kept. Records with the same CDR3 protein are collapsed into one entry carrying the most frequent genes and DNA. The V and J calls shown here were made by TCRdb, not taken from the authors' results. For this sample the table gives more than 650,000 distinct CDR3 sequences, of which approximately 12% were detected only once. The ten largest clonotypes hold more than 0.5% of the sample.

Points the paper makes about the study in general: Some motif variants had previously been reported in the synovial fluid and blood of reactive arthritis patients, which suggests shared mechanisms of disease initiation. According to the report, matched synovial fluid samples from ankylosing spondylitis patients were significantly enriched for the disease-linked clones. A TCR beta motif of about eight highly homologous amino acid variants appeared characteristic of blood from ankylosing spondylitis patients. In peripheral blood, the disease-linked clones were found at relatively low frequencies and had a CD8+ phenotype.

A word on this clonotype: The specificity of this receptor is unknown. No clone much larger than this one lies a single base away; base qualities are absent.

The sample was blood, either unsorted or a sorted T cell fraction (not recorded which). The receptor was isolated from a male donor with ankylosing spondylitis. The rearranged segments are TRBV20-1 and TRBJ2-2; 9 central bases correspond to TRBD2. This receptor carries the CDR3 CSAGTSLPGELFF. The nucleotide sequence is TGCAGTGCTGGGACTAGCCTGCCCGGGGAGCTGTTTTTT.